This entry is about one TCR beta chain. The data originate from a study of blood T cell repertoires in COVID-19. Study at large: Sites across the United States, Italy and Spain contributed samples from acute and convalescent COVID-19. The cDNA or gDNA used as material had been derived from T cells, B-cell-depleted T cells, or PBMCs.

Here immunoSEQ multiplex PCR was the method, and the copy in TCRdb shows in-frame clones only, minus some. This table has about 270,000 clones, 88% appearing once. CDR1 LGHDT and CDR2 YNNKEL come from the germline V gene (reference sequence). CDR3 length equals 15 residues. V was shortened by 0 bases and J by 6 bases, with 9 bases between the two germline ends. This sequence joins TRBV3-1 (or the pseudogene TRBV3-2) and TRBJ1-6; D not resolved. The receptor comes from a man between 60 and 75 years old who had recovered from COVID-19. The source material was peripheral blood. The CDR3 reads CASSQDYEGNSPLHF. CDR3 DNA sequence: TGTGCCAGCAGCCAAGATTACGAGGGTAATTCACCCCTCCACTTT.